These 2 T cell receptor beta chains came from one sample sequenced in a study of T cell responses to AZD1222 COVID-19 vaccine (dated by TCRdb to the early 2020s). The time point label, read with the paper, signifies: about 28 days (+/-7) after the second vaccine dose. The method was the immunoSEQ multiplex PCR assay. Drawn from immuneACCESS, this table holds only the in-frame rearrangements with V and J called that TCRdb kept. Clones are partly lost; checked studies trace under half to an unresolved V gene and leave the rest unexplained. Within this sample are 100,000 to 150,000 clones, with just under 95% of them counted one time only. The ten largest clones take up roughly 1.1% of the sample. Sequences were derived from peripheral blood, sampled 28 days after the second AZD1222 dose. These receptors were taken from an adult who received the AZD1222 COVID-19 vaccine.

The chain is built from TRBV24-1 and TRBJ2-1, with a possible D match to TRBD2 (6 bases). The CDR3 length is 16 residues. Between the trimmed V and J ends, which lost 2 bases and 8 bases, there was a span of 18 bases. CDR1 is KGHDR, CDR2 SFDVKD, per germline. The DNA of the CDR3 is TGTGCCACCAGTGATTCGGGAGTTTACTCTAGAGATGAGCAGTTCTTC. This codes for CATSDSGVYSRDEQFF.

Worth noting for this clone: In the same sample, other DNA sequences code for this CDR3. V is TRBV18 and J is TRBJ1-1, with 12 nucleotides matching TRBD1. The CDR3 consists of 16 residues. CDR1 and CDR2 from the germline V gene are KGHSH and LQKENI. The ends lost 0 bases at V and 2 bases at J; junction bases unmatched: 1. The CDR3 reads CASSPPGTGGNTEAFF. CDR3 DNA: TGTGCCAGCTCACCACCCGGGACAGGGGGCAACACTGAAGCTTTCTTT.